These 16 T cell receptor beta chains originate from one sample sequenced in a study of long-term antiretroviral therapy in people with HIV. At the survey level, the v3.0 immunoSEQ assay was run. The method was immunoSEQ multiplex PCR; TCRdb's version includes in-frame clones alone and lacks a portion of them. The top ten clones hold roughly 8% of a sample with under 30,000 clones, 90% to 95% of them seen once. Sequences were derived from unsorted PBMCs, sampled roughly 6.3 years after starting antiretroviral therapy. The receptors were gathered from a man aged 25-40 years with HIV.

V usage is TRBV4-3 and J usage is TRBJ2-1; D is tentatively TRBD1 or TRBD2 (6 bases each). The germline V gene encodes CDR1 LGHNA and CDR2 YSLEER. Between the trimmed V and J ends, which lost 0 bases and 9 bases, there was a span of 12 bases. The CDR3 length is 14 residues. The CDR3 protein is CASSQDPGEAEQFF. Written as DNA, the CDR3 is TGCGCCAGCAGCCAAGATCCAGGGGAGGCTGAGCAGTTCTTC.

V and J are TRBV30 and TRBJ2-5; 7 nucleotides match TRBD2. V was pared by 3 bases and J by 5 bases, with 9 bases of the junction left unmatched. CDR3 size: 14 residues. The germline CDR1 and CDR2 sequences are GTSNPN and SVGIG (reference sequence). The CDR3 DNA reads TGTGCCTGGAGGCGGGGGTGGGGTTATGAGACCCAGTACTTC. Protein sequence: CAWRRGWGYETQYF. The full variable domain, with the rest looked up from reference TRBV30 and TRBJ2-5, is SQTIHQWPATLVQPVGSPLSLECTVEGTSNPNLYWYRQAAGRGLQLLFYSVGIGQISSEVPQNLSASRPQDRQFILSSKKLLLSDSGFYLCAWRRGWGYETQYFGPGTRLLVL.

The CDR3 reads CASRGRGGPGELFF. The CDR3 DNA sequence: TGTGCCAGTAGAGGCAGGGGAGGACCCGGGGAGCTGTTTTTT. V gene TRBV19 combines with J gene TRBJ2-2; D may match TRBD1 or TRBD2 (6 bases each). Germline values: CDR1 LNHDA, CDR2 SQIVND (reference sequence). Trimming left V 6 bases short and J 6 bases short, with 14 bases between. The CDR3 covers 14 residues.

V is TRBV6-5 and J is TRBJ1-2, with D uncertain. The CDR3 has 11 residues. V was shortened by 6 bases and J by 1 base, with 3 bases between the two germline ends. Germline values: CDR1 MNHEY, CDR2 SVGAGI. In nucleotides, the CDR3 is TGTGCCAGCAGGTTTAACTATGGCTACACCTTC. Translating gives CASRFNYGYTF.

The CDR3 loop reads CASSSGPNTGELFF. The CDR3 bases are TGTGCCAGCAGCTCCGGACCAAACACCGGGGAGCTGTTTTTT. The V and J genes are TRBV7-9 and TRBJ2-2; D is ambiguous. The CDR3 contains 14 residues. CDR1 and CDR2 (germline): SEHNR, FQNEAQ (reference sequence). V was cut by 4 bases and J by 2 bases, with 8 bases left in between.

This clone showed up just once. This sequence joins TRBV6-4 and TRBJ2-3; 8 nucleotides agree with TRBD2. Germline V gene lookup returns CDR1 MRHNA and CDR2 SNTAGT. V was pared by 2 bases and J by 3 bases, with 4 bases of the junction left unmatched. The length of the CDR3 is 15 residues. This CDR3 reads CASSDEAGATDTQYF. DNA of the CDR3: TGTGCCAGCAGTGACGAAGCGGGAGCGACAGATACGCAGTATTTT.

On this clone: The junction differs from germline at one of its ends, possibly a read error. The chain couples TRBV7-2 to TRBJ1-1; no clear D gene. CDR1 SGHTA and CDR2 FQGNSA come from the germline V gene. The CDR3 has 14 amino acids. The chain's CDR3 is CASSLSQGITEAFF. As DNA, the CDR3 is TGCGCCAGCAGCTTAAGTCAAGGGATCACTGAAGCTTTCTTT.

The rearrangement links TRBV9 to TRBJ2-3, with D perhaps TRBD1 or TRBD2 (6 bases each). Germline values: CDR1 SGDLS, CDR2 YYNGEE. The CDR3 covers 15 residues. The ends were cut back, 6 bases at V and 2 bases at J, with 16 bases in the middle. DNA of the CDR3: TGTGCCAGCACCCGTGGGGGGCGAGACACAGATACGCAGTATTTT. This gives the protein CASTRGGRDTDTQYF.

The V call is TRBV9, the J call TRBJ1-3, with 8 bases matching TRBD1. Per germline, CDR1 SGDLS and CDR2 YYNGEE. CDR3 length equals 14 residues. J lost 6 bases, V lost 4 bases, and 6 bases had no gene match. This CDR3 reads CASSPDRGENTIYF. CDR3 coding DNA: TGTGCCAGCAGCCCAGACAGGGGTGAAAACACCATATATTTT. Filled out from reference TRBV9 and TRBJ1-3, the complete variable domain reads DSGVTQTPKHLITATGQRVTLRCSPRSGDLSVYWYQQSLDQGLQFLIQYYNGEERAKGNILERFSAQQFPDLHSELNLSSLELGDSALYFCASSPDRGENTIYFGEGSWLTVV.

This chain links TRBV10-3 with TRBJ1-1; the D is unclear. Germline CDR1 ENHRY, CDR2 SYGVKD. This CDR3 region has 14 residues. V was cut by 0 bases and J by 1 base, with 6 bases left in between. The CDR3 nucleotides are TGTGCCATCAGTGAGTCGTACGGGAACACTGAAGCTTTCTTT. Protein: CAISESYGNTEAFF.

This sequence joins TRBV9 and TRBJ2-5; D not certain. Trimming cost V 2 bases and J 0 bases, with 8 bases left between them. CDR1 and CDR2 from the germline V gene are SGDLS and YYNGEE. The CDR3 contains 14 residues. This chain's CDR3 is CASSVSGDQETQYF. CDR3 coding DNA: TGTGCCAGCAGCGTCTCAGGAGACCAAGAGACCCAGTACTTC.

The chain uses TRBV5-5 and TRBJ2-7, with D maybe TRBD2 (6 bases). The V gene's germline CDR1 is SGHKS and CDR2 YYEKEE (reference sequence). CDR3 length: 15 residues. Trimming took off 3 bases at V and 0 bases at J, with 13 bases between the two ends. The CDR3 DNA reads as TGTGCCAGCAGCTATACTAGCTCAGCCTCCTACGAGCAGTACTTC. Its protein product is CASSYTSSASYEQYF.

The chain links TRBV25-1 to TRBJ2-1; perhaps TRBD2 as D (6 bases). The CDR3 extends over 13 amino acids. V lost 6 bases and J lost 12, with 18 bases in between. Germline assignment: CDR1 MGHDK and CDR2 SYGVNS. The CDR3 spells CASSGWEASGQFF. The DNA of the CDR3 is TGTGCCAGCAGCGGTTGGGAGGCTAGTGGGCAGTTCTTC.

J is TRBJ1-2 and V is TRBV6-4, with no clear D. The V and J ends lost 6 bases and 4 bases respectively, with 9 bases between them. Germline-derived CDR1 and CDR2 are MRHNA and SNTAGT. The CDR3 loop spans 12 amino acids. The CDR3: CASRGKPYGYTF. CDR3 in DNA: TGTGCCAGCAGGGGGAAACCCTATGGCTACACCTTC.

The chain uses TRBV13 and TRBJ2-1; 13 bases are shared with TRBD2. The germline V gene has CDR1 PRHDT and CDR2 FYEKMQ (reference sequence). V was clipped by 4 bases and J by 0 bases; unmatched bases: 9. This CDR3 is 19 amino acids long. The CDR3 loop reads CASSSLGLAGWSSYNEQFF. CDR3 nucleotides: TGTGCCAGCAGCTCGCTGGGACTAGCGGGGTGGAGCTCCTACAATGAGCAGTTCTTC.

This chain joins TRBV27 and TRBJ2-1, with TRBD2 as a possible D gene (6 bases). Trimming removed 6 bases from V and 0 bases from J, with 15 bases in between. From germline, CDR1 is MNHEY and CDR2 SMNVEV (reference sequence). CDR3 size: 16 residues. This CDR3 is CASSERSGSSYNEQFF. The CDR3 DNA reads TGTGCCAGCAGCGAACGTAGCGGAAGCTCCTACAATGAGCAGTTCTTC.